Sequencing of this T cell receptor beta chain was carried out in a study of blood T cell repertoires in COVID-19. Assay used: immunoSEQ multiplex PCR; TCRdb lists only in-frame clones, some missing. The sample has about 47,000 clones; approximately 86% are singletons. Germline-derived CDR1 and CDR2 are SGHRS and YFSETQ. The V segment lost 9 bases and the J segment 7 bases; nucleotides outside the gene matches: 16. The CDR3 has 17 residues. This chain joins TRBV5-1 and TRBJ2-1, with 13 bases identical to TRBD2. The clonotype originates from a man in his fifties with active COVID-19. Source material: peripheral blood. The CDR3 region has the DNA TGCGCCACCGCACACGAAGCGCCGGGACTAGCGGGGAATGAGCAGTTCTTC. This codes for CATAHEAPGLAGNEQFF.